This T cell receptor beta chain was identified during a study of OX40 agonist ivuxolimab in advanced cancers. TCRdb keeps only in-frame clones here, not all; method: immunoSEQ multiplex PCR. In the table there are around 62,000 clones, around 80% of which are singletons. V gave up 1 base and J gave up 0 bases, with 9 bases separating them. CDR1 and CDR2 from the germline V gene are SNHLY and FYNNEI. This CDR3 comprises 15 residues. The chain joins TRBV2 to TRBJ1-1; no definite D call. This clonotype originated in an adult with an advanced solid tumor such as melanoma, head and neck, liver or kidney cancer. The sequencing here drew on CD4+ or CD8+ T cells sorted from blood, taken in a trial of the OX40 agonist ivuxolimab. The CDR3 nucleotides are TGTGCCAGCAGTGAAGTTGGGGAAATGAACACTGAAGCTTTCTTT. Protein product: CASSEVGEMNTEAFF. Combining the CDR3 with reference TRBV2 and TRBJ1-1 gives the whole variable domain EPEVTQTPSHQVTQMGQEVILRCVPISNHLYFYWYRQILGQKVEFLVSFYNNEISEKSEIFDDQFSVERPDGSNFTLKIRSTKLEDSAMYFCASSEVGEMNTEAFFGQGTRLTVV.